The 31 T cell receptor beta chains below all came from one sample that was sequenced in a study of T-cell memory formation after mild COVID-19. From the 5' RACE reads, TCRdb called clonotypes with MiXCR, one entry per CDR3 protein. The table records around 130,000 distinct CDR3 sequences, approximately 15% of them present only once. The sequenced sample was PBMCs or a T cell subset sorted from them (not recorded which). The source of these receptors is an adult woman who had mild COVID-19 (a few samples of this study predate the infection). Cell type and time point are not known.

This clonotype occurred a few times. This sequence joins TRBV7-9 and TRBJ1-6; D remains unclear. Trimming took off 2 bases at V and 5 bases at J, with 10 bases between the two ends. The CDR3 runs 15 residues. Per the germline V gene, CDR1 is SEHNR and CDR2 is FQNEAQ (reference sequence). The CDR3 is CASSLSLLDNSPLHF. The CDR3, as DNA: TGTGCCAGCAGCTTATCGTTACTAGATAATTCACCCCTCCACTTT.

The CDR3 spells CASSLGSLREQYF. The CDR3 coding sequence is TGCGCCAGCAGCTTGGGTAGCCTGAGGGAGCAGTACTTC. The chain has TRBV5-1 and TRBJ2-7; D remains ambiguous. Germline lookup yields CDR1 SGHRS and CDR2 YFSETQ. The CDR3 has 13 amino acids. Trimming pared 0 bases from V and 7 bases from J, leaving 11 bases between.

V is TRBV5-1 and J is TRBJ2-1; possible D gene TRBD1, 5 bases. Per germline, CDR1 SGHRS and CDR2 YFSETQ. The CDR3 spans 16 residues. The V and J ends lost 1 base and 4 bases respectively, with 15 bases between them. CDR3 loop: CASSLKQGRRYNEQFF. In DNA, the CDR3 is TGCGCCAGCAGCTTGAAGCAGGGAAGACGGTACAATGAGCAGTTCTTC.

The gene calls are TRBV11-2 and TRBJ1-1; no firm D call. Germline lookup yields CDR1 SGHAT and CDR2 FQNNGV. This CDR3 has 15 amino acids. Trimming removed 1 base at V and 9 bases at J, with 18 bases between. The CDR3 DNA reads TGTGCCAGCAGCTTAGGGCAGCGTCTAAAGCAACAAGCTTTCTTT. It is translated as CASSLGQRLKQQAFF.

V usage is TRBV27 and J usage is TRBJ2-1; D may match TRBD1 or TRBD2 (5 bases each). The CDR3 is 14 amino acids. Germline V gene lookup returns CDR1 MNHEY and CDR2 SMNVEV (reference sequence). Trimming stripped 5 bases from V and 4 bases from J, with 12 bases between. CDR3 region: CASSPSGGYNEQFF. CDR3 DNA: TGTGCCAGCAGTCCAAGTGGGGGTTACAATGAGCAGTTCTTC.

This clonotype has a handful of counts. J is TRBJ1-1 and V is TRBV5-1; D not certain. CDR1 and CDR2 (germline): SGHRS, YFSETQ. CDR3 size: 14 residues. V lost 3 bases, J lost 0 bases, and 9 bases lay in between. The CDR3 DNA follows: TGCGCCAGCAGCTCGGACGGATTGAACACTGAAGCTTTCTTT. Amino acids: CASSSDGLNTEAFF.

The chain is built from TRBV9 and TRBJ2-1; D is uncertain. This CDR3 is built from 12 residues. V was pared by 3 bases and J by 7 bases, with 8 bases between. The germline gives CDR1 SGDLS, CDR2 YYNGEE. The CDR3 loop reads CASSALENEQFF. The CDR3 nucleotides read TGTGCCAGCAGCGCCCTTGAGAATGAGCAGTTCTTC. Full variable domain (outside the CDR3, taken from reference TRBV9 and TRBJ2-1): DSGVTQTPKHLITATGQRVTLRCSPRSGDLSVYWYQQSLDQGLQFLIQYYNGEERAKGNILERFSAQQFPDLHSELNLSSLELGDSALYFCASSALENEQFFGPGTRLTVL.

This clonotype has just a few counts. This chain uses TRBV9 with TRBJ2-3; TRBD2 might be the D (5 bases). The CDR3 length is 14 residues. Trimming took 4 bases from V and 4 from J, leaving 13 bases between them. Germline CDR1 and CDR2: SGDLS and YYNGEE. The CDR3 DNA follows: TGTGCCAGCAGCTCACGCCGGACTCCAGATACGCAGTATTTT. It codes for CASSSRRTPDTQYF.

The chain recombines TRBV5-1 with TRBJ2-3; 8 nucleotides match TRBD2. The V and J ends lost 5 bases and 0 bases, in that order; junction bases with no gene match: 11. From germline, CDR1 is SGHRS and CDR2 YFSETQ. The CDR3 extends over 17 amino acids. This CDR3 is CASRSQASGYSTDTQYF. The CDR3, as DNA: TGCGCCAGCAGGTCCCAGGCTAGCGGGTACAGCACAGATACGCAGTATTTT.

This clonotype turned up a few times. The V gene is TRBV5-1, the J gene TRBJ1-5, with no clear D. The germline V gene encodes CDR1 SGHRS and CDR2 YFSETQ. The V end lost 4 bases, the J end lost 2 bases, and 7 bases lay between the germline ends. The CDR3 contains 13 residues. The CDR3: CASSQDGNQPQHF. The DNA of the CDR3 is TGCGCCAGCAGCCAAGATGGCAATCAGCCCCAGCATTTT. The full variable domain, completed using reference TRBV5-1 and TRBJ1-5, is KAGVTQTPRYLIKTRGQQVTLSCSPISGHRSVSWYQQTPGQGLQFLFEYFSETQRNKGNFPGRFSGRQFSNSRSEMNVSTLELGDSALYLCASSQDGNQPQHFGDGTRLSIL.

In this sample, this clonotype turned up a few times. The chain has TRBV29-1 and TRBJ2-5, with D hard to call. Germline CDR1 is SQVTM and CDR2 is ANQGSEA. V was clipped by 4 bases and J by 5 bases, with 8 bases between them. The CDR3 covers 11 residues. Here the CDR3 reads CSVGSRETQYF. The CDR3 DNA sequence: TGCAGCGTTGGGTCTCGGGAGACCCAGTACTTC.

This clonotype was detected a few times. The chain is built from TRBV4-2 and TRBJ2-5; possible D gene TRBD2, 6 bases. Germline lookup yields CDR1 LGHNA and CDR2 YNFKEQ. The V gene lost 0 bases and the J gene lost 5 bases, with 7 bases spanning the gap. The CDR3 runs to 13 residues. CDR3 in amino acids: CASSQDLAETQYF. The CDR3 coding sequence is TGTGCCAGCAGCCAAGATCTAGCGGAGACCCAGTACTTC.

In its sample, this clonotype was seen a few times. V and J are TRBV7-9 and TRBJ2-1, with D possibly TRBD1 on 5 matching bases. The V gene lost 2 bases and the J gene lost 7 bases, with 18 bases spanning the gap. The CDR3 runs 16 residues. CDR1 is SEHNR, CDR2 FQNEAQ, per germline (reference sequence). This CDR3 reads CASSLPAGRGENEQFF. CDR3 nucleotides: TGTGCCAGCAGCTTACCGGCAGGGCGAGGTGAAAATGAGCAGTTCTTC.

The chain combines TRBV6-2 or TRBV6-3 with TRBJ2-3, with 11 bases that match TRBD2. This CDR3 contains 18 residues. J lost 2 bases, V lost 4 bases, and 11 bases had no gene match. The germline V gene encodes CDR1 MNHEY and CDR2 SVGEGT. The CDR3: CASSSNLRLAGFTDTQYF. For the CDR3, the DNA is TGTGCCAGCAGTTCCAACCTTCGACTAGCGGGATTCACAGATACGCAGTATTTT.

The chain is built from TRBV24-1 and TRBJ2-3; a weak D match, TRBD2 (5 bases). Germline assignment: CDR1 KGHDR and CDR2 SFDVKD. V dropped 3 bases and J dropped 0 bases, with 9 bases sitting between them. The CDR3 length is 15 residues. CDR3 loop: CATSDSGASTDTQYF. CDR3 coding DNA: TGTGCCACCAGTGATAGCGGCGCTAGCACAGATACGCAGTATTTT.

Only a few counts were recorded for this clonotype. The rearrangement links TRBV24-1 to TRBJ2-2; D not certain. V dropped 4 bases and J dropped 4 bases, with 6 bases sitting between them. Germline-derived CDR1 and CDR2 are KGHDR and SFDVKD. This CDR3 region has 13 residues. Written as DNA, the CDR3 is TGTGCCACCAGTGAGCTAAGCACCGGGGAGCTGTTTTTT. Its protein is CATSELSTGELFF.

The CDR3 bases are TGTGCCAGCAGTCGACAGGGGGCCACCTCTGGGGCCAACGTCCTGACTTTC. It translates to CASSRQGATSGANVLTF. This chain links TRBV12-3 or TRBV12-4 with TRBJ2-6; 10 bases fit TRBD1. CDR3 size: 17 residues. Trimming took 5 bases from V and 0 from J; bases not matched to a gene: 4.

This sequence joins TRBV29-1 and TRBJ2-3, with 11 bases aligning to TRBD2. This CDR3 is 16 amino acids long. Germline V gives CDR1 SQVTM, CDR2 ANQGSEA. The trim removed 5 bases at V and 1 base at J, leaving 8 bases unmatched. CDR3 sequence: CSVLAGGADRTDTQYF. Written as DNA, the CDR3 is TGCAGCGTTTTAGCGGGAGGGGCCGATCGCACAGATACGCAGTATTTT.

The rearrangement uses TRBV5-1 and TRBJ1-3, with D unresolved. Germline V gene data show CDR1 as SGHRS and CDR2 as YFSETQ. This CDR3 region has 12 residues. Trimming stripped 4 bases from V and 0 bases from J, with 2 bases between. The CDR3 coding sequence is TGCGCCAGCAGCGCCTCTGGAAACACCATATATTTT. This translates into CASSASGNTIYF.

This clonotype was seen only a few times. This chain uses TRBV4-1 with TRBJ2-2; 8 positions agree with TRBD2. CDR1 MGHRA and CDR2 YSYEKL come from the germline V gene. V dropped 7 bases and J dropped 2; count of bases not matched to a gene: 9. The CDR3 spans 16 residues. The CDR3 spells CASTPREGVNTGELFF. CDR3 sequence (DNA): TGCGCCAGCACCCCCCGGGAGGGGGTCAACACCGGGGAGCTGTTTTTT.

This clonotype was detected only a few times. This sequence joins TRBV6-5 and TRBJ2-5, with unresolved D. The CDR3 runs to 20 residues. Germline values: CDR1 MNHEY, CDR2 SVGAGI. The ends were cut back, 0 bases at V and 3 bases at J, with 26 bases in the middle. The CDR3 nucleotides are TGTGCCAGCAGTTACTCGAAATCGGAGCCCGGATGGCTTGGAAAAGAGACCCAGTACTTC. Its protein is CASSYSKSEPGWLGKETQYF.

This clonotype was found a few times. The rearrangement links TRBV9 to TRBJ2-3; 12 bases are a match to TRBD2. This CDR3 is built from 16 residues. Germline-derived CDR1 and CDR2 are SGDLS and YYNGEE. With 3 bases clipped from V and 0 bases from J, the junction kept 2 bases outside the gene matches. The CDR3 loop reads CASSELAGGSTDTQYF. DNA of the CDR3: TGTGCCAGCAGCGAACTAGCGGGGGGAAGCACAGATACGCAGTATTTT.

This clonotype was picked up a small number of times. V usage is TRBV6-2 or TRBV6-3 and J usage is TRBJ1-5; D is perhaps TRBD1 (6 bases). V was trimmed by 7 bases and J by 7 bases, leaving 11 bases between them. The CDR3 spans 12 residues. Looked up from germline, CDR1 is MNHEY and CDR2 is SVGEGT. The chain's CDR3 is CASKGVGQPQHF. The CDR3 nucleotides read TGTGCCAGCAAGGGGGTAGGGCAGCCCCAGCATTTT.

The genes are TRBV27 and TRBJ2-5, with 8 positions matching TRBD2. This CDR3 region has 15 residues. Per germline, CDR1 MNHEY and CDR2 SMNVEV (reference sequence). The V segment lost 4 bases and the J segment 3 bases; nucleotides outside the gene matches: 7. CDR3 sequence: CASSSLAANEETQYF. In DNA, the CDR3 is TGTGCCAGCAGTTCACTAGCGGCTAACGAAGAGACCCAGTACTTC.

This chain links TRBV7-9 with TRBJ2-7; 7 bases agree with TRBD1. In germline, CDR1 is SEHNR, CDR2 FQNEAQ (reference sequence). V was clipped by 3 bases and J by 0 bases; unmatched bases: 2. This CDR3 has 14 residues. The CDR3 protein is CASSFWDSSYEQYF. As DNA, the CDR3 is TGTGCCAGCAGCTTTTGGGACAGCTCCTACGAGCAGTACTTC.

Comments on this clonotype: One end of the junction fails to match germline, which may point to a read error. The chain joins TRBV7-2 to TRBJ2-1; D possibly corresponds to TRBD2 (5 bases). Germline-derived CDR1 and CDR2 are SGHTA and FQGNSA. The CDR3 is 15 residues long. The CDR3 loop reads CDSSLSGSSYNEQFF. Here the CDR3 DNA reads TGTGACAGCAGCTTATCGGGGAGCTCCTACAATGAGCAGTTCTTC. The variable domain in full, with the rest retrieved from reference TRBV7-2 and TRBJ2-1, is GAGVSQSPSNKVTEKGKDVELRCDPISGHTALYWYRQSLGQGLEFLIYFQGNSAPDKSGLPSDRFSAERTGGSVSTLTIQRTQQEDSAVYLCDSSLSGSSYNEQFFGPGTRLTVL.

This chain joins TRBV27 and TRBJ1-1, with D possibly matching TRBD1 (5 bases). This CDR3 has 13 amino acids. V was trimmed by 6 bases and J by 4 bases, leaving 12 bases between them. The V gene's germline CDR1 is MNHEY and CDR2 SMNVEV (reference sequence). In DNA, the CDR3 is TGTGCCAGCAGCATAGGGGAAGGCACTGAAGCTTTCTTT. Translation: CASSIGEGTEAFF.

This clonotype was seen a handful of times. This chain connects TRBV5-1 to TRBJ2-3; 10 nucleotides match TRBD2. Germline V gives CDR1 SGHRS, CDR2 YFSETQ. V trimming: 4 bases; J trimming: 5 bases; junction bases outside the gene matches: 13. This CDR3 has 17 amino acids. CDR3 sequence (DNA): TGCGCCAGCAGCACATCTAGCGGGGGACGGCCAGGAGATACGCAGTATTTT. Its protein is CASSTSSGGRPGDTQYF.

This chain joins TRBV6-1 and TRBJ2-5; 9 nucleotides line up with TRBD1. V was pared by 2 bases and J by 5 bases, with 6 bases of the junction left unmatched. This CDR3 has 15 amino acids. The germline V gene encodes CDR1 MNHNS and CDR2 SASEGT. The CDR3 region has the DNA TGTGCCAGCAGTGAACTGGACAGGGGAGGGGAGACCCAGTACTTC. Amino acids: CASSELDRGGETQYF.

The sample holds a few counts of this clonotype. This sequence joins TRBV21-1 and TRBJ2-1; the tabulated D call, TRBD1, remains unverified against the DNA. TRBV21-1 is termed a pseudogene. The CDR3 has 14 residues. The CDR3 region has the DNA TGTGCCAGCAGCGGACAGGGGACAAGCAATGAGCAGTTCTTC. It codes for CASSGQGTSNEQFF.

This chain uses TRBV27 with TRBJ2-2; D is unclear. CDR1 MNHEY and CDR2 SMNVEV come from the germline V gene (reference sequence). The V and J ends lost 4 bases and 3 bases respectively, with 6 bases between them. This CDR3 has 13 amino acids. CDR3 amino acids: CASSWYHTGELFF. The CDR3 bases are TGTGCCAGCAGTTGGTATCACACCGGGGAGCTGTTTTTT.